These 21 T cell receptor beta chains came from one sample sequenced in a study of shared clonotypes between healthy human individuals. Profiled with immunoSEQ multiplex PCR; TCRdb holds only in-frame clones, not every one. The sample includes about 1.5 million clones, around 98% of them seen just once. The sample taken for sequencing was naive CD4+ T cells sorted from blood. Subset indicated: CD45RA+ positively selected. These receptors originate from a man aged 30-40 years in good health.

CDR3 DNA: TGCGCCAGCAGCCACGGCGACAGGAGGAACACTGAAGCTTTCTTT. It specifies CASSHGDRRNTEAFF. The chain has TRBV4-3 and TRBJ1-1; TRBD1 might be the D (6 bases). Germline V gene data show CDR1 as LGHNA and CDR2 as YSLEER. This CDR3 is built from 15 residues. Trimming cost V 3 bases and J 1 base, with 12 bases left between them.

The chain is built from TRBV9 and TRBJ1-5, with TRBD1 matching over 7 bases. J lost 7 bases, V lost 3 bases, and 4 bases had no gene match. The germline V gene encodes CDR1 SGDLS and CDR2 YYNGEE. The CDR3 sequence is 13 residues long. The CDR3 is CASSGTGGQPQHF. In DNA, the CDR3 is TGTGCCAGCAGCGGGACAGGAGGCCAGCCCCAGCATTTT.

About this clone: At the DNA level, this CDR3 is encoded by other sequences in the same sample as well. This rearrangement joins TRBV18 to TRBJ1-1; D gene unclear. V lost 2 bases and J lost 4, with 5 bases in between. Germline V gene data show CDR1 as KGHSH and CDR2 as LQKENI. The CDR3 has 12 residues. The CDR3, as DNA: TGTGCCAGCTCACCAACCAGCACTGAAGCTTTCTTT. Translating gives CASSPTSTEAFF. Drawing the rest from reference TRBV18 and TRBJ1-1, the complete variable domain is NAGVMQNPRHLVRRRGQEARLRCSPMKGHSHVYWYRQLPEEGLKFMVYLQKENIIDESGMPKERFSAEFPKEGPSILRIQQVVRGDSAAYFCASSPTSTEAFFGQGTRLTVV.

This clone was detected only once. The gene calls are TRBV7-3 and TRBJ2-3; D gene ambiguous. The germline V gene has CDR1 SGHTA and CDR2 FQGTGA. V gave up 2 bases and J gave up 2 bases, with 8 bases separating them. The CDR3 totals 14 residues. The chain's CDR3 is CASSLGGNTDTQYF. DNA for the CDR3: TGTGCCAGCAGCTTAGGTGGCAACACAGATACGCAGTATTTT.

The gene calls are TRBV15 and TRBJ2-7; maybe TRBD2 (6 bases). Per the germline V gene, CDR1 is LNHNV and CDR2 is YYDKDF (reference sequence). V lost 1 base and J 5 bases, leaving 12 bases between the germline ends. This CDR3 region has 14 residues. CDR3 amino acids: CATSRAAGRNEQYF. The CDR3 DNA is TGTGCCACCAGCAGAGCTGCAGGGAGGAACGAGCAGTACTTC.

V gene TRBV7-9 combines with J gene TRBJ2-3; 9 bases align to TRBD1. CDR1 is SEHNR, CDR2 FQNEAQ, per germline (reference sequence). The CDR3 is 16 amino acids. The trim removed 5 bases at V and 2 bases at J, leaving 8 bases unmatched. The CDR3 loop reads CASSRYRGLNTDTQYF. The CDR3 DNA reads as TGTGCCAGCAGCCGATACAGGGGGCTAAACACAGATACGCAGTATTTT.

V usage is TRBV5-4 and J usage is TRBJ2-7; 9 positions agree with TRBD2. Per germline, CDR1 SGHNT and CDR2 YYREEE (reference sequence). The CDR3 extends over 15 amino acids. V lost 4 bases and J lost 7; bases outside the gene matches: 12. The CDR3 sequence: CASSPQGGRANEQYF. Here the CDR3 DNA reads TGTGCCAGCAGCCCCCAGGGCGGGAGGGCTAATGAGCAGTACTTC. Together with reference TRBV5-4 and TRBJ2-7, the CDR3 gives the full variable domain: ETGVTQSPTHLIKTRGQQVTLRCSSQSGHNTVSWYQQALGQGPQFIFQYYREEENGRGNFPPRFSGLQFPNYSSELNVNALELDDSALYLCASSPQGGRANEQYFGPGTRLTVT.

This chain joins TRBV7-2 and TRBJ2-7; D possibly matches TRBD1 or TRBD2 (5 bases each). Germline lookup yields CDR1 SGHTA and CDR2 FQGNSA. Trimming took 3 bases from V and 3 from J, leaving 15 bases between them. CDR3 length: 15 amino acids. CDR3 bases: TGTGCCAGCAGCTTGGTGGGGGACGGCTTCTACGAGCAGTACTTC. This translates into CASSLVGDGFYEQYF.

The genes are TRBV25-1 and TRBJ2-2; 7 positions agree with TRBD2. The V gene's germline CDR1 is MGHDK and CDR2 SYGVNS. J gave up 0 bases and V 7 bases, and 5 bases lay outside the gene matches. This CDR3 is built from 15 residues. The CDR3 coding sequence is TGTGCCAGCACTTTAGCGGGTCCGAACACCGGGGAGCTGTTTTTT. It is translated as CASTLAGPNTGELFF.

The V and J genes are TRBV7-9 and TRBJ2-7; 9 bases agree with TRBD1. The CDR3 spans 14 residues. The V segment lost 7 bases and the J segment 2 bases; nucleotides outside the gene matches: 6. Germline loops: CDR1 SEHNR, CDR2 FQNEAQ (reference sequence). CDR3: CASNQGQGPYEQYF. CDR3 coding DNA: TGTGCCAGCAACCAGGGACAGGGCCCCTACGAGCAGTACTTC.

This clone was found once. This rearrangement joins TRBV11-3 to TRBJ2-3; D is unclear. The CDR3 length is 12 residues. Germline assignment: CDR1 SGHNT and CDR2 YENEEA. Trimming shortened V by 0 bases and J by 8 bases, and 6 bases separated the two germline ends. CDR3: CASSLDPGTQYF. CDR3 DNA: TGTGCCAGCAGCTTAGATCCCGGTACGCAGTATTTT.

The chain joins TRBV7-2 to TRBJ2-7, with 9 positions matching TRBD1. Losses at the gene ends were 5 bases for V and 5 bases for J; bases not matched to a gene: 10. This CDR3 has 15 amino acids. From germline, CDR1 is SGHTA and CDR2 FQGNSA. The CDR3 is CASSLAGTGLNEQYF. The CDR3 DNA sequence: TGTGCCAGCAGCCTCGCGGGGACAGGGCTCAACGAGCAGTACTTC.

The chain combines TRBV15 with TRBJ2-7; D possibly corresponds to TRBD2 (5 bases). The CDR3 covers 15 residues. V was pared by 1 base and J by 4 bases, with 14 bases between. From germline, CDR1 is LNHNV and CDR2 YYDKDF (reference sequence). This CDR3 reads CATSRGELVGYEQYF. The CDR3 DNA reads as TGTGCCACCAGCAGAGGGGAGCTCGTAGGGTACGAGCAGTACTTC.

The gene calls are TRBV11-3 and TRBJ2-1, with 11 bases matching TRBD2. V was clipped by 0 bases and J by 1 base; unmatched bases: 5. The germline V gene encodes CDR1 SGHNT and CDR2 YENEEA. This CDR3 has 18 residues. The CDR3 region is CASSLDGTSGRSYNEQFF. CDR3 DNA sequence: TGTGCCAGCAGCTTAGACGGCACTAGCGGGAGATCCTACAATGAGCAGTTCTTC.

The chain recombines TRBV11-3 with TRBJ2-1, with 14 bases that match TRBD2. V shed 1 base, J shed 7 bases, and the junction held 3 bases outside the gene matches. The CDR3 has 16 residues. CDR1 SGHNT and CDR2 YENEEA come from the germline V gene. CDR3 protein: CASSLGGTSGGNEQFF. Here the CDR3 DNA reads TGTGCCAGCAGCTTAGGCGGGACTAGCGGGGGTAATGAGCAGTTCTTC.

The rearrangement uses TRBV18 and TRBJ2-6, with D tentatively TRBD1 (7 bases). The germline gives CDR1 KGHSH, CDR2 LQKENI. CDR3 length: 19 amino acids. The V gene lost 3 bases and the J gene lost 0 bases, with 18 bases spanning the gap. The CDR3, as DNA: TGTGCCAGCTCACCGCGCGGGACAGCCAAGCCCTCTGGGGCCAACGTCCTGACTTTC. This sequence encodes CASSPRGTAKPSGANVLTF.

The chain employs TRBV14 and TRBJ2-7, with 9 positions matching TRBD2. The J segment lost 2 bases and the V segment lost 3 bases, leaving 5 bases of the junction unmatched. Germline V gene sequence: CDR1 SGHDN, CDR2 FVKESK. The CDR3 has 15 residues. CDR3 loop: CASSQGSGRTYEQYF. The CDR3 DNA sequence: TGTGCCAGCAGCCAGGGCAGCGGGAGGACCTACGAGCAGTACTTC.

The genes are TRBV19 and TRBJ1-3, with a possible D match to TRBD1 (6 bases). The V gene's germline CDR1 is LNHDA and CDR2 SQIVND (reference sequence). V lost 3 bases, J lost 0 bases, and 12 bases lay in between. The CDR3 covers 16 residues. The CDR3 is CASSILGGTSGNTIYF. The CDR3 DNA reads TGTGCCAGTAGTATTCTGGGGGGCACCTCTGGAAACACCATATATTTT.

This chain connects TRBV30 to TRBJ2-6; a weak D match, TRBD1 (6 bases). Trimming left V 4 bases short and J 4 bases short, with 14 bases between. The CDR3 loop spans 15 amino acids. The germline V gene has CDR1 GTSNPN and CDR2 SVGIG (reference sequence). In DNA form, the CDR3 reads TGTGCCTGGATTCGACAGGAACTCGGGGCCAACGTCCTGACTTTC. Its translation: CAWIRQELGANVLTF.

V usage is TRBV18 and J usage is TRBJ1-5; 9 bases align to TRBD1. Germline values: CDR1 KGHSH, CDR2 LQKENI. The CDR3 spans 15 residues. The V and J ends lost 4 bases and 5 bases, in that order; junction bases with no gene match: 6. CDR3 bases: TGTGCCAGCTCACAGAAGACAGGGGGGGATCAGCCCCAGCATTTT. It encodes CASSQKTGGDQPQHF.

The rearrangement links TRBV5-1 to TRBJ2-7, with 9 bases aligning to TRBD1. CDR3 size: 15 residues. Germline V gives CDR1 SGHRS, CDR2 YFSETQ. The V gene end was trimmed by 0 bases and the J gene end by 3 bases; junction bases not matched to a gene: 4. The CDR3 DNA is TGCGCCAGCAGCTTGGCGACAGGGGGTTTCTACGAGCAGTACTTC. The encoded protein is CASSLATGGFYEQYF.